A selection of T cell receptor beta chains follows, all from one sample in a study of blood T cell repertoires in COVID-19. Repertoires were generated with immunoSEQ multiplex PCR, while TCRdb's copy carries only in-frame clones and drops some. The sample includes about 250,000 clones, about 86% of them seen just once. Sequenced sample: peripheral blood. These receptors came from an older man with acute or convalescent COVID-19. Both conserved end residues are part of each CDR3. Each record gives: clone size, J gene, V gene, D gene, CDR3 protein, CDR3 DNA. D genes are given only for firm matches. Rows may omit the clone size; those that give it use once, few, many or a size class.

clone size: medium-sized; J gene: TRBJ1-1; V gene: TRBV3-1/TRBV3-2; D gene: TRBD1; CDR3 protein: CASSRTGGDTEAFF; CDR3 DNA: TGTGCCAGCAGCCGGACAGGGGGGGACACTGAAGCTTTCTTT
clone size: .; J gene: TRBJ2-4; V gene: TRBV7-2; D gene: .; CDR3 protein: CASSSGGLARAKNIQYF; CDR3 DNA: TGTGCCAGCAGCTCAGGGGGTCTAGCGCGGGCCAAAAACATTCAGTACTTC
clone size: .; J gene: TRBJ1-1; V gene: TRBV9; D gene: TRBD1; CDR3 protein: CASSHQPTGWTTEAFF; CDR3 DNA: TGTGCCAGCAGCCACCAACCGACAGGGTGGACCACTGAAGCTTTCTTT
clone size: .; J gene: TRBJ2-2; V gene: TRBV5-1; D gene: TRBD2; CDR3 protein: CASSREAGELFF; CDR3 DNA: TGCGCCAGCAGCCGGGAGGCCGGGGAGCTGTTTTTT
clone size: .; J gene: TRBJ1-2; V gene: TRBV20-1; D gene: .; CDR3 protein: CSASSVVPYGYTF; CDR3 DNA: TGCAGTGCTAGTTCGGTGGTCCCGTATGGCTACACCTTC
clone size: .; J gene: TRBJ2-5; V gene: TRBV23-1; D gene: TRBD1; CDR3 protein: CASSLIRDRRAETQYF; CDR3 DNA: TGCGCCAGCAGTCTCATCCGGGACAGACGAGCGGAGACCCAGTACTTC
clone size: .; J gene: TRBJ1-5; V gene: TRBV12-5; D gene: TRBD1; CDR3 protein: CASGLVVRGRGPQHF; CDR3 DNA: TGTGCTAGTGGTTTGGTAGTAAGGGGGCGCGGACCCCAGCATTTT
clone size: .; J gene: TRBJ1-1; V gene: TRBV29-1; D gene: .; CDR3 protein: CSALRGGANTEAFF; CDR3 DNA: TGCAGCGCCCTACGCGGAGGGGCGAACACTGAAGCTTTCTTT
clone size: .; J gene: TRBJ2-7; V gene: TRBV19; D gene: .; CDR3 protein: CASSLLGASYEQYF; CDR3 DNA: TGTGCCAGTAGTTTGTTGGGGGCCTCCTACGAGCAGTACTTC
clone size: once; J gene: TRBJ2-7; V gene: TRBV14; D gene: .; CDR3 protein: CASSRNRGGTYEQYF; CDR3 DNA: TGTGCCAGCAGCCGAAACAGGGGGGGGACCTACGAGCAGTACTTC
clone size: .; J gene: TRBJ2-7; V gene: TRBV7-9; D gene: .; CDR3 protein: CASSLEYAQMGDEQYF; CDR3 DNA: TGTGCCAGCAGCTTAGAGTATGCACAGATGGGCGACGAGCAGTACTTC
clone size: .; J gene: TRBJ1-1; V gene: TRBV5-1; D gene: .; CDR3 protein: CASSLGEGWVNTEAFF; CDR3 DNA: TGCGCCAGCAGCTTGGGGGAGGGATGGGTGAACACTGAAGCTTTCTTT
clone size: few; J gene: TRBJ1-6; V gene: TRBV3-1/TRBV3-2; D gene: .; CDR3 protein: CASSQSGNSPLHF; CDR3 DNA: TGTGCCAGCAGCCAATCGGGGAATTCACCCCTCCACTTT
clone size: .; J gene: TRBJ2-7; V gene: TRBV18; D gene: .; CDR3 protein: CASSPRRGDMYF; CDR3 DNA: TGTGCCAGCTCCCCTCGGCGCGGGGATATGTACTTC
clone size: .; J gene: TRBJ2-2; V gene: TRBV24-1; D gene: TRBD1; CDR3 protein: CATSDPRQGDTGELFF; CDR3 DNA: TGTGCCACCAGTGATCCACGACAGGGGGACACCGGGGAGCTGTTTTTT
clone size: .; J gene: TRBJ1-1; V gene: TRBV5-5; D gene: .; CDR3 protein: CASSFTAGTVEAFF; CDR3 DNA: TGTGCCAGCAGCTTTACGGCAGGGACTGTTGAAGCTTTCTTT
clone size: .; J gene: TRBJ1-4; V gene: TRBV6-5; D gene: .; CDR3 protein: CASSYSNSEGKLFF; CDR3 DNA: TGTGCCAGCAGTTACTCAAACAGTGAGGGAAAACTGTTTTTT
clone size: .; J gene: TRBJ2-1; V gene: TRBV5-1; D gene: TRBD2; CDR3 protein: CASSSGTSGGAGFF; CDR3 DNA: TGCGCCAGCAGCTCAGGGACTAGCGGGGGGGCCGGGTTCTTC
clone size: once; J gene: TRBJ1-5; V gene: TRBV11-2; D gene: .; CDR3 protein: CASSPGHLSNQPQHF; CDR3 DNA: TGTGCCAGCAGTCCGGGACACTTAAGCAATCAGCCCCAGCATTTT
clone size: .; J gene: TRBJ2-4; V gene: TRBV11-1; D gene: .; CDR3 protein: CASSQDRVLAKNIQYF; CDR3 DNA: TGTGCCAGCAGCCAGGACAGAGTTTTAGCCAAAAACATTCAGTACTTC
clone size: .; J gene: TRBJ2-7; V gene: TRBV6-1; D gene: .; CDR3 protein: CASSDRRPPYEQYF; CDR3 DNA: TGTGCCAGCAGTGATCGGCGGCCCCCCTACGAGCAGTACTTC
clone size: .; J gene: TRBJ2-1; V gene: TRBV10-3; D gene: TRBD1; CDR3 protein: CAIKDRGGNEQFF; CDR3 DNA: TGTGCCATCAAGGACAGGGGGGGTAATGAGCAGTTCTTC
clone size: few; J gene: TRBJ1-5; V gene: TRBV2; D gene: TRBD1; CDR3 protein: CASHRDRVDNQPQHF; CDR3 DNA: TGTGCCAGCCACCGGGACAGAGTTGACAATCAGCCCCAGCATTTT
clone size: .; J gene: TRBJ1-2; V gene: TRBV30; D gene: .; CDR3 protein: CAWSPGPGYYTF; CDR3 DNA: TGTGCCTGGAGCCCCGGTCCGGGGTACTACACCTTC
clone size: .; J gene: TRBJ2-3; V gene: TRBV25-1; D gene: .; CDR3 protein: CASGPRRGSTDTQYF; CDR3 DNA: TGTGCCAGCGGTCCTCGCAGGGGTAGCACAGATACGCAGTATTTT
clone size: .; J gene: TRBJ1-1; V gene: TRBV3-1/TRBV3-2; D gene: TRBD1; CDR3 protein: CASSPHRTGGFILDTEAFF; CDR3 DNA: TGTGCCAGCAGCCCTCACCGGACAGGGGGCTTCATTCTGGACACTGAAGCTTTCTTT